One sample yielded the 26 T cell receptor beta chains listed below, sequenced in a study of blood T cell repertoires in COVID-19. Profiled with immunoSEQ multiplex PCR; TCRdb holds only in-frame clones, not every one. The sample contains 150,000 to 200,000 clones, under 80% of which appear only once. Sequenced sample: peripheral blood. The receptor source for this set is an elderly woman with acute or convalescent COVID-19.

The chain couples TRBV6-6 to TRBJ1-6; D is uncertain. Germline CDR1 reads MNHNY; CDR2 reads SVGAGI (reference sequence). The V gene lost 2 bases and the J gene lost 7 bases, with 3 bases spanning the gap. This CDR3 spans 12 amino acids. The chain's CDR3 is CASSYLNSPLHF. CDR3 DNA sequence: TGTGCCAGCAGTTACCTGAATTCACCCCTCCACTTT.

This clone was recorded once. This chain links TRBV5-5 with TRBJ1-6; D is possibly TRBD1 (5 bases). CDR3 length: 15 residues. V lost 1 base and J 12 bases, leaving 17 bases between the germline ends. The germline CDR1 and CDR2 sequences are SGHKS and YYEKEE (reference sequence). The CDR3 DNA reads as TGTGCCAGCAGCTTGCACAGGCCCGATCGAGAACCCCTCCACTTT. Protein sequence: CASSLHRPDREPLHF.

The chain joins TRBV28 to TRBJ1-4; tentatively, D is TRBD1 (5 bases). V was pared by 6 bases and J by 4 bases, with 15 bases between. This CDR3 contains 15 residues. CDR1 and CDR2 from the germline V gene are MDHEN and SYDVKM. CDR3 loop: CASRQHTGFNEKLFF. The DNA for the CDR3 is TGTGCCAGCAGGCAACATACAGGATTTAATGAAAAACTGTTTTTT.

This clone came up once. The V gene is TRBV5-1, the J gene TRBJ2-1, with 10 bases identical to TRBD2. V gave up 0 bases and J gave up 0 bases; unmatched junction bases: 9. This CDR3 contains 19 residues. Germline-derived CDR1 and CDR2 are SGHRS and YFSETQ. CDR3 sequence reads: CASSLGVLAGPSSYNEQFF. In nucleotides, the CDR3 is TGCGCCAGCAGCTTGGGGGTACTAGCGGGGCCGAGCTCCTACAATGAGCAGTTCTTC.

The chain uses TRBV10-3 and TRBJ1-1; no clear D. Germline V gene sequence: CDR1 ENHRY, CDR2 SYGVKD. V lost 10 bases and J 3 bases, leaving 15 bases between the germline ends. CDR3 size: 13 residues. The CDR3 here is CATKGAGYTEAFF. Here the CDR3 DNA reads TGTGCCACCAAAGGCGCGGGGTACACTGAAGCTTTCTTT.

The genes are TRBV6-5 and TRBJ2-3; TRBD1 is a possible D gene (5 bases). CDR1 MNHEY and CDR2 SVGAGI come from the germline V gene. The CDR3 spans 14 residues. V shed 6 bases and J shed 2 bases, with 12 bases lying between them. CDR3 DNA sequence: TGTGCCAGCAGACCGACAGCTACCACAGATACGCAGTATTTT. This gives the protein CASRPTATTDTQYF.

The rearrangement links TRBV10-1 to TRBJ2-5, with D possibly matching TRBD1 (6 bases). Germline V CDR1 and CDR2: WNHNN, SYGVQD (reference sequence). Between the trimmed V and J ends, which lost 0 bases and 3 bases, there was a span of 14 bases. There are 16 residues in the CDR3. CDR3 region: CASSESTGTGKETQYF. The CDR3 bases are TGCGCCAGCAGTGAGTCGACAGGAACAGGGAAAGAGACCCAGTACTTC.

The gene calls are TRBV11-2 and TRBJ2-2; tentatively, D is TRBD2 (5 bases). The CDR3 extends over 15 amino acids. With 5 bases removed from V and 4 bases from J, the gap between germline ends came to 14 bases. CDR1 is SGHAT and CDR2 is FQNNGV in the germline V gene. The CDR3 sequence: CASSPVRGSTGELFF. The CDR3 nucleotides read TGTGCCAGCAGCCCCGTCCGAGGGAGCACCGGGGAGCTGTTTTTT.

This clone was seen a handful of times. The chain links TRBV25-1 to TRBJ1-1; the match to TRBD1 covers 9 bases. Germline lookup yields CDR1 MGHDK and CDR2 SYGVNS. Trimming at V came to 3 bases and at J to 5 bases, leaving 7 bases not matched to a gene. The CDR3 runs 15 residues. CDR3 nucleotides: TGTGCCAGCAGTGACCCCGGGACAGGGAGTACTGAAGCTTTCTTT. The encoded protein is CASSDPGTGSTEAFF.

This sequence joins TRBV5-1 and TRBJ2-7, with D hard to call. Per germline, CDR1 SGHRS and CDR2 YFSETQ. Trimming removed 3 bases at V and 2 bases at J, with 3 bases between. This CDR3 contains 11 residues. The CDR3 region has the DNA TGCGCCAGCAGCTCAACCTACGAGCAGTACTTC. Its protein product is CASSSTYEQYF.

This chain uses TRBV7-9 with TRBJ1-1, with D maybe TRBD1 (5 bases). V dropped 2 bases and J dropped 1 base, with 14 bases sitting between them. There are 16 residues in the CDR3. Germline-derived CDR1 and CDR2 are SEHNR and FQNEAQ (reference sequence). As DNA, the CDR3 is TGTGCCAGCAGCTTACTCGAAAGGACACCGAACACTGAAGCTTTCTTT. Its translation is CASSLLERTPNTEAFF. Drawing the rest from reference TRBV7-9 and TRBJ1-1, the complete variable domain is DTGVSQNPRHKITKRGQNVTFRCDPISEHNRLYWYRQTLGQGPEFLTYFQNEAQLEKSRLLSDRFSAERPKGSFSTLEIQRTEQGDSAMYLCASSLLERTPNTEAFFGQGTRLTVV.

The J gene is TRBJ2-1, the V gene TRBV5-6, with D hard to call. The CDR3 sequence is 14 residues long. Germline CDR1 is SGHDT and CDR2 is YYEEEE. The germline V and J ends were trimmed by 3 bases and 3 bases, with 10 bases remaining between them. The CDR3 DNA reads TGTGCCAGCAGCTCTGGTTGGAGCTACAATGAGCAGTTCTTC. It codes for CASSSGWSYNEQFF.

This clone came up a few times. V and J are TRBV27 and TRBJ2-1, with D perhaps TRBD2 (5 bases). Germline V gene data show CDR1 as MNHEY and CDR2 as SMNVEV (reference sequence). With 5 bases removed from V and 3 bases from J, the gap between germline ends came to 17 bases. This CDR3 has 16 amino acids. CDR3 DNA: TGTGCCAGCAGTCGCTGGGAGTCAGGAAGCTACAATGAGCAGTTCTTC. It is translated as CASSRWESGSYNEQFF.

This clone was seen only once. This chain uses TRBV5-1 with TRBJ2-5; 10 positions match TRBD1. Germline lookup yields CDR1 SGHRS and CDR2 YFSETQ. This CDR3 has 15 residues. V was clipped by 2 bases and J by 2 bases; unmatched bases: 3. The DNA for the CDR3 is TGCGCCAGCAGCTTAGGACAGGGGGTACAAGAGACCCAGTACTTC. Protein sequence: CASSLGQGVQETQYF. The entire variable domain, with the rest obtained from reference TRBV5-1 and TRBJ2-5, is as follows: KAGVTQTPRYLIKTRGQQVTLSCSPISGHRSVSWYQQTPGQGLQFLFEYFSETQRNKGNFPGRFSGRQFSNSRSEMNVSTLELGDSALYLCASSLGQGVQETQYFGPGTRLLVL.

This sequence joins TRBV6-6 and TRBJ1-3; possibly TRBD1 for D (6 bases). Looked up from germline, CDR1 is MNHNY and CDR2 is SVGAGI (reference sequence). The V gene lost 2 bases and the J gene lost 4 bases, with 15 bases spanning the gap. The CDR3 spans 16 residues. CDR3 DNA: TGTGCCAGCAGTTACATAGCGCCAGGGGAAGGAAACACCATATATTTT. Amino acid sequence: CASSYIAPGEGNTIYF.

This clone was seen ten or more times. This chain joins TRBV19 and TRBJ1-5; the D is unclear. Germline CDR1 reads LNHDA; CDR2 reads SQIVND (reference sequence). Trimming pared 4 bases from V and 3 bases from J, leaving 4 bases between. The CDR3 runs to 12 residues. Here the CDR3 DNA reads TGTGCCAGTAGTACTTACAATCAGCCCCAGCATTTT. It codes for CASSTYNQPQHF.

The rearrangement links TRBV25-1 to TRBJ2-3, with D unclear. Germline V gene lookup returns CDR1 MGHDK and CDR2 SYGVNS. V lost 6 bases to trimming and J lost 2 bases, with 18 bases between them. This CDR3 contains 16 residues. CDR3 sequence reads: CASSPRFAEPTDTQYF. The CDR3 DNA sequence: TGTGCCAGCAGCCCTCGTTTTGCGGAGCCCACAGATACGCAGTATTTT.

This clone was seen a few times. CDR3 DNA sequence: TGTGCCAGTAGTATCAGGGGTCCTTATAATCAGCCCCAGCATTTT. It codes for CASSIRGPYNQPQHF. The V gene is TRBV19, the J gene TRBJ1-5, with TRBD1 as a possible D gene (6 bases). The V end lost 3 bases, the J end lost 4 bases, and 13 bases lay between the germline ends. Per the germline V gene, CDR1 is LNHDA and CDR2 is SQIVND (reference sequence). The CDR3 covers 15 residues.

V and J are TRBV19 and TRBJ2-2; 8 nucleotides align to TRBD2. The CDR3 has 14 residues. V shed 6 bases and J 5 bases; nucleotides not matched to a gene: 5. Germline V gene sequence: CDR1 LNHDA, CDR2 SQIVND (reference sequence). The CDR3 spells CASRLAGRTGELFF. In DNA, the CDR3 is TGTGCCAGTAGGCTAGCGGGTAGGACCGGGGAGCTGTTTTTT. Drawing the rest from reference TRBV19 and TRBJ2-2, the complete variable domain is DGGITQSPKYLFRKEGQNVTLSCEQNLNHDAMYWYRQDPGQGLRLIYYSQIVNDFQKGDIAEGYSVSREKKESFPLTVTSAQKNPTAFYLCASRLAGRTGELFFGEGSRLTVL.

This chain connects TRBV19 to TRBJ1-1, with TRBD1 identical over 9 bases. V was clipped by 6 bases and J by 6 bases; unmatched bases: 5. Germline lookup yields CDR1 LNHDA and CDR2 SQIVND (reference sequence). The CDR3 is 13 residues long. The CDR3 spells CASRNTGGAEAFF. CDR3 coding DNA: TGTGCCAGTAGAAATACAGGGGGCGCTGAAGCTTTCTTT. The full variable domain, its missing parts supplied by reference TRBV19 and TRBJ1-1, is DGGITQSPKYLFRKEGQNVTLSCEQNLNHDAMYWYRQDPGQGLRLIYYSQIVNDFQKGDIAEGYSVSREKKESFPLTVTSAQKNPTAFYLCASRNTGGAEAFFGQGTRLTVV.

The genes are TRBV6-5 and TRBJ2-3; no firm D call. Trimming took 8 bases from V and 0 from J, leaving 9 bases between them. Per the germline V gene, CDR1 is MNHEY and CDR2 is SVGAGI. The CDR3 sequence is 13 residues long. The CDR3 loop reads CASLQRSTDTQYF. The CDR3, as DNA: TGTGCCAGCCTGCAACGGAGCACAGATACGCAGTATTTT.

V and J are TRBV2 and TRBJ2-3, with 11 bases aligning to TRBD2. The length of the CDR3 is 16 residues. The V segment lost 10 bases and the J segment 4 bases; nucleotides outside the gene matches: 13. Germline V lookup: CDR1 SNHLY, CDR2 FYNNEI. Written as DNA, the CDR3 is TGTGCCACCGGCTCCGAACTAGCGGGAGACCCAGATACGCAGTATTTT. Encoded protein: CATGSELAGDPDTQYF.

The chain carries TRBV11-2 and TRBJ2-7; D gene unclear. This CDR3 contains 12 residues. Looked up from germline, CDR1 is SGHAT and CDR2 is FQNNGV. Deletions cut 0 bases from V and 4 bases from J, with 4 bases between. The CDR3 DNA reads TGTGCCAGCAGCTTAGATCATTACGAGCAGTACTTC. The encoded protein is CASSLDHYEQYF.

This CDR3 reads CASSELGEGLMSTDTQYF. The CDR3 coding sequence is TGCGCCAGCAGTGAGTTGGGGGAGGGCCTAATGAGCACAGATACGCAGTATTTT. This chain links TRBV10-1 with TRBJ2-3, with TRBD2 identical over 7 bases. The J segment lost 0 bases and the V segment lost 1 base, leaving 10 bases of the junction unmatched. CDR1 is WNHNN, CDR2 SYGVQD, per germline (reference sequence). The CDR3 is 18 residues long.

The rearrangement joins TRBV5-6 to TRBJ1-5; 7 bases are shared with TRBD1. Per germline, CDR1 SGHDT and CDR2 YYEEEE. The CDR3 is made up of 14 amino acids. Trimming took 2 bases from V and 6 from J; bases not matched to a gene: 5. Written as DNA, the CDR3 is TGTGCCAGCAGCTTACAGGGGAATGTTCAGCCCCAGCATTTT. This sequence encodes CASSLQGNVQPQHF.

The chain carries TRBV3-1 (or the pseudogene TRBV3-2) and TRBJ2-5; TRBD1 is a possible D gene (6 bases). The V end was cut by 4 bases, the J end by 2 bases, with 11 bases between. The CDR3 is 14 amino acids. CDR1 and CDR2 (germline): LGHDT, YNNKEL (reference sequence). The CDR3: CASSRWTAQETQYF. The CDR3 nucleotides are TGTGCCAGCAGCCGGTGGACAGCACAAGAGACCCAGTACTTC.